The rows below give T cell receptor beta chains drawn from one sample of a study. TCRdb re-derived calls from the 5' RACE reads in MiXCR, one entry per CDR3 protein. The table includes roughly 46,000 distinct CDR3 sequences, around 26% detected once. Input material: naive CD4+ T cells sorted from blood. These receptors came from a female donor with breast cancer. CDR3s include the opening cysteine and the closing phenylalanine or tryptophan. The order of the fields is clone size, J gene, D gene, V gene, CDR3 protein, CDR3 DNA. The D gene is left open where the match is weak. Not all rows give a size; the values are once, few, many and, for expanded clones, a class.

abundance: few; j_gene: TRBJ2-7; d_gene: -; v_gene: TRBV5-1; CDR3aa: CASSVTYWGPIYEQYF; CDR3nt: TGCGCCAGCAGCGTGACATATTGGGGACCGATCTACGAGCAGTACTTC
abundance: few; j_gene: TRBJ1-6; d_gene: -; v_gene: TRBV12-3/TRBV12-4; CDR3aa: CASRQVMNSPLHF; CDR3nt: TGTGCCAGTCGACAGGTGATGAATTCACCCCTCCACTTT
abundance: -; j_gene: TRBJ2-3; d_gene: -; v_gene: TRBV7-2; CDR3aa: CASSLEGLVGTDTQYF; CDR3nt: TGTGCCAGCAGCCTGGAGGGCCTAGTGGGCACAGATACGCAGTATTTT
abundance: -; j_gene: TRBJ2-1; d_gene: TRBD1; v_gene: TRBV7-6; CDR3aa: CASSSQRGTGSVEQFF; CDR3nt: TGTGCCAGCAGCTCACAGCGCGGGACAGGGTCTGTTGAGCAGTTCTTC
abundance: -; j_gene: TRBJ2-3; d_gene: -; v_gene: TRBV10-3; CDR3aa: CAITGRETDTQYF; CDR3nt: TGTGCCATCACTGGACGAGAGACAGATACGCAGTATTTT
abundance: few; j_gene: TRBJ2-1; d_gene: TRBD2; v_gene: TRBV6-6; CDR3aa: CASTPGGNEQFF; CDR3nt: TGTGCCAGCACCCCGGGGGGGAATGAGCAGTTCTTC
abundance: once; j_gene: TRBJ2-3; d_gene: -; v_gene: TRBV9; CDR3aa: CASSDPGGYTQYF; CDR3nt: TGTGCCAGCAGCGACCCTGGGGGATATACGCAGTATTTT
abundance: many; j_gene: TRBJ2-1; d_gene: -; v_gene: TRBV7-9; CDR3aa: CASSFSRLRSQGLNGYNEQFF; CDR3nt: TGTGCCAGCAGCTTTAGTCGCCTAAGGTCACAGGGCCTTAACGGGTACAATGAGCAGTTCTTC
abundance: once; j_gene: TRBJ2-7; d_gene: -; v_gene: TRBV3-1; CDR3aa: CASSPQTSSSEQYF; CDR3nt: TGTGCCAGCAGCCCCCAGACTAGTTCCTCCGAGCAGTACTTC
abundance: -; j_gene: TRBJ1-2; d_gene: -; v_gene: TRBV29-1; CDR3aa: CSSTEADTNYVYTF; CDR3nt: TGCAGCTCCACCGAGGCTGACACCAACTATGTATACACCTTC
abundance: few; j_gene: TRBJ1-1; d_gene: -; v_gene: TRBV7-2; CDR3aa: CASSSTHATEAFF; CDR3nt: TGTGCCAGCAGCTCCACGCATGCCACTGAAGCTTTCTTT
abundance: many; j_gene: TRBJ2-1; d_gene: -; v_gene: TRBV5-1; CDR3aa: CASSYYNEQFF; CDR3nt: TGCGCCAGCAGCTACTACAATGAGCAGTTCTTC
abundance: many; j_gene: TRBJ1-1; d_gene: -; v_gene: TRBV9; CDR3aa: CASSPGGMRNTEAFF; CDR3nt: TGTGCCAGCAGCCCCGGGGGGATGAGGAACACTGAAGCTTTCTTT
abundance: -; j_gene: TRBJ2-7; d_gene: -; v_gene: TRBV7-2; CDR3aa: CASSFWSYEQYF; CDR3nt: TGTGCCAGCAGCTTCTGGTCCTACGAGCAGTACTTC
abundance: -; j_gene: TRBJ1-6; d_gene: -; v_gene: TRBV30; CDR3aa: CAWMRSSYNSPLHF; CDR3nt: TGTGCCTGGATGAGGAGCTCCTATAATTCACCCCTCCACTTT
abundance: once; j_gene: TRBJ1-5; d_gene: -; v_gene: TRBV6-1; CDR3aa: CASSARTLYQPQHF; CDR3nt: TGTGCCAGCAGTGCCCGGACATTATATCAGCCCCAGCATTTT
abundance: few; j_gene: TRBJ2-5; d_gene: -; v_gene: TRBV25-1; CDR3aa: CASSGRGGRGETQYF; CDR3nt: TGTGCCAGCAGTGGGCGGGGAGGCCGTGGGGAGACCCAGTACTTC
abundance: -; j_gene: TRBJ2-6; d_gene: -; v_gene: TRBV28; CDR3aa: CASSSRGGANVLTF; CDR3nt: TGTGCCAGCAGTTCTCGGGGTGGGGCCAACGTCCTGACTTTC
abundance: few; j_gene: TRBJ2-3; d_gene: -; v_gene: TRBV5-1; CDR3aa: CASMTGRTDTQYF; CDR3nt: TGCGCCAGCATGACTGGACGCACAGATACGCAGTATTTT
abundance: few; j_gene: TRBJ2-2; d_gene: TRBD2; v_gene: TRBV7-3; CDR3aa: CASSLPEAGGLGGELFF; CDR3nt: TGTGCCAGCAGCTTACCTGAAGCGGGGGGGCTCGGCGGGGAGCTGTTTTTT
abundance: -; j_gene: TRBJ2-5; d_gene: TRBD2; v_gene: TRBV4-2; CDR3aa: CASSQASGGGETQYF; CDR3nt: TGTGCCAGCAGCCAAGCTAGCGGGGGGGGAGAGACCCAGTACTTC
abundance: few; j_gene: TRBJ1-2; d_gene: -; v_gene: TRBV20-1; CDR3aa: CSARDSGRGTRGYTF; CDR3nt: TGCAGTGCTAGAGATTCTGGGCGGGGGACTCGTGGCTACACCTTC
abundance: -; j_gene: TRBJ2-5; d_gene: -; v_gene: TRBV7-3; CDR3aa: CASSPQGGRETQYF; CDR3nt: TGTGCCAGCAGCCCGCAAGGAGGGCGAGAGACCCAGTACTTC
abundance: few; j_gene: TRBJ1-6; d_gene: -; v_gene: TRBV20-1; CDR3aa: CSATGSPNSPLHF; CDR3nt: TGCAGTGCTACGGGGTCCCCCAATTCACCCCTCCACTTT
abundance: few; j_gene: TRBJ2-5; d_gene: -; v_gene: TRBV7-9; CDR3aa: CASSLPYGQETQYF; CDR3nt: TGTGCCAGCAGCCTCCCCTATGGTCAGGAGACCCAGTACTTC
abundance: few; j_gene: TRBJ2-7; d_gene: TRBD1; v_gene: TRBV9; CDR3aa: CASSALDRGMGEQYF; CDR3nt: TGTGCCAGCAGCGCCTTGGACAGGGGGATGGGCGAGCAGTACTTC
abundance: -; j_gene: TRBJ1-5; d_gene: -; v_gene: TRBV5-1; CDR3aa: CASSPRGASNQPQHF; CDR3nt: TGCGCCAGCAGCCCCCGAGGGGCGAGCAATCAGCCCCAGCATTTT
abundance: few; j_gene: TRBJ1-5; d_gene: TRBD1; v_gene: TRBV12-3/TRBV12-4; CDR3aa: CASRGQGHNQPQHF; CDR3nt: TGTGCCAGCAGGGGACAGGGTCACAATCAGCCCCAGCATTTT
abundance: many; j_gene: TRBJ1-5; d_gene: -; v_gene: TRBV20-1; CDR3aa: CSARLGGENQPQHF; CDR3nt: TGCAGTGCTAGGTTGGGCGGGGAGAATCAGCCCCAGCATTTT
abundance: many; j_gene: TRBJ1-1; d_gene: TRBD1; v_gene: TRBV7-9; CDR3aa: CASTRQGGRNTEAFF; CDR3nt: TGTGCCAGCACTCGACAGGGTGGTAGGAACACTGAAGCTTTCTTT
abundance: few; j_gene: TRBJ2-5; d_gene: -; v_gene: TRBV12-3/TRBV12-4; CDR3aa: CASSRSELWTQYF; CDR3nt: TGTGCCAGCAGTCGCTCCGAACTGTGGACCCAGTACTTC
abundance: -; j_gene: TRBJ2-1; d_gene: -; v_gene: TRBV7-3; CDR3aa: CASSLSVGEYRNNEQFF; CDR3nt: TGTGCCAGCAGCTTATCTGTGGGGGAGTATAGGAACAATGAGCAGTTCTTC
abundance: -; j_gene: TRBJ1-5; d_gene: TRBD1; v_gene: TRBV19; CDR3aa: CASSARQGSNQPQHF; CDR3nt: TGTGCCAGTAGTGCCCGACAGGGGTCCAATCAGCCCCAGCATTTT
abundance: -; j_gene: TRBJ1-5; d_gene: TRBD1; v_gene: TRBV27; CDR3aa: CASSGGTGGQPQHF; CDR3nt: TGTGCCAGCAGTGGGGGGACAGGGGGACAGCCCCAGCATTTT
abundance: few; j_gene: TRBJ2-7; d_gene: TRBD1; v_gene: TRBV10-3; CDR3aa: CAILGTDRVKNEQYF; CDR3nt: TGTGCCATACTGGGTACCGACAGGGTTAAAAACGAGCAGTACTTC
abundance: -; j_gene: TRBJ2-3; d_gene: TRBD2; v_gene: TRBV27; CDR3aa: CASSRLAGTDTQYF; CDR3nt: TGTGCCAGCTCTAGGCTAGCGGGTACAGATACGCAGTATTTT
abundance: -; j_gene: TRBJ2-5; d_gene: TRBD1; v_gene: TRBV7-2; CDR3aa: CASSFQVGQETQYF; CDR3nt: TGTGCCAGCAGCTTTCAGGTGGGACAGGAGACCCAGTACTTC
abundance: -; j_gene: TRBJ2-3; d_gene: TRBD2; v_gene: TRBV7-6; CDR3aa: CASSAASGTTDTQYF; CDR3nt: TGTGCCAGCAGCGCGGCTAGCGGGACCACAGATACGCAGTATTTT
abundance: -; j_gene: TRBJ2-7; d_gene: TRBD2; v_gene: TRBV28; CDR3aa: CASRTGRGYEQYF; CDR3nt: TGTGCCAGCAGGACCGGGAGGGGGTACGAGCAGTACTTC
abundance: -; j_gene: TRBJ2-1; d_gene: -; v_gene: TRBV12-3/TRBV12-4; CDR3aa: CASGQLTSTDEQFF; CDR3nt: TGTGCCAGCGGACAACTCACTAGTACTGATGAGCAGTTCTTC
abundance: few; j_gene: TRBJ1-5; d_gene: -; v_gene: TRBV15; CDR3aa: CATSNQRRAPQPQHF; CDR3nt: TGTGCCACCAGCAATCAAAGGCGGGCCCCTCAGCCCCAGCATTTT
abundance: -; j_gene: TRBJ2-7; d_gene: -; v_gene: TRBV4-3; CDR3aa: CASSQETGWSYEQYF; CDR3nt: TGCGCCAGCAGCCAAGAGACGGGGTGGTCCTACGAGCAGTACTTC
abundance: few; j_gene: TRBJ2-5; d_gene: -; v_gene: TRBV10-2; CDR3aa: CASSPRAGPETQYF; CDR3nt: TGCGCCAGCAGCCCTCGTGCGGGACCTGAGACCCAGTACTTC
abundance: -; j_gene: TRBJ2-3; d_gene: -; v_gene: TRBV7-2; CDR3aa: CASSPSYSDTQYF; CDR3nt: TGTGCCAGCAGTCCCTCATATTCGGATACGCAGTATTTT
abundance: -; j_gene: TRBJ1-1; d_gene: -; v_gene: TRBV15; CDR3aa: CATSSRSNTEAFF; CDR3nt: TGTGCCACCAGCTCGCGATCGAACACTGAAGCTTTCTTT
abundance: -; j_gene: TRBJ2-3; d_gene: TRBD2; v_gene: TRBV20-1; CDR3aa: CSATPFLAGDLTDTQYF; CDR3nt: TGCAGTGCAACCCCTTTCCTAGCGGGAGACCTCACAGATACGCAGTATTTT
abundance: -; j_gene: TRBJ2-2; d_gene: TRBD1; v_gene: TRBV5-1; CDR3aa: CASSLVTGVAGELFF; CDR3nt: TGCGCCAGCAGTTTGGTCACAGGGGTGGCCGGGGAGCTGTTTTTT
abundance: -; j_gene: TRBJ1-5; d_gene: -; v_gene: TRBV6-1; CDR3aa: CASSELLLGDQPQHF; CDR3nt: TGTGCCAGCAGTGAATTGTTGTTGGGGGATCAGCCCCAGCATTTT
abundance: -; j_gene: TRBJ1-1; d_gene: -; v_gene: TRBV9; CDR3aa: CASSVGKGSEAFF; CDR3nt: TGTGCCAGCAGCGTAGGGAAGGGGAGTGAAGCTTTCTTT
abundance: -; j_gene: TRBJ2-5; d_gene: -; v_gene: TRBV7-9; CDR3aa: CATRGLSETQYF; CDR3nt: TGTGCTACACGCGGTCTCTCAGAGACCCAGTACTTC
abundance: few; j_gene: TRBJ1-1; d_gene: -; v_gene: TRBV4-1; CDR3aa: CASSQVKPNTEAFF; CDR3nt: TGCGCCAGCAGCCAAGTGAAACCGAACACTGAAGCTTTCTTT
abundance: once; j_gene: TRBJ2-5; d_gene: -; v_gene: TRBV27; CDR3aa: CASSFVDSQETQYF; CDR3nt: TGTGCCAGCAGTTTCGTAGACAGCCAAGAGACCCAGTACTTC
abundance: -; j_gene: TRBJ2-1; d_gene: -; v_gene: TRBV7-3; CDR3aa: CASSLSLATSLNEQFF; CDR3nt: TGTGCCAGCAGCTTATCCCTAGCCACGTCATTGAATGAGCAGTTCTTC
abundance: -; j_gene: TRBJ2-5; d_gene: TRBD2; v_gene: TRBV10-1; CDR3aa: CASSESTSGGQETQHF; CDR3nt: TGCGCCAGCAGTGAGTCGACTAGCGGGGGACAAGAGACCCAGCACTTC